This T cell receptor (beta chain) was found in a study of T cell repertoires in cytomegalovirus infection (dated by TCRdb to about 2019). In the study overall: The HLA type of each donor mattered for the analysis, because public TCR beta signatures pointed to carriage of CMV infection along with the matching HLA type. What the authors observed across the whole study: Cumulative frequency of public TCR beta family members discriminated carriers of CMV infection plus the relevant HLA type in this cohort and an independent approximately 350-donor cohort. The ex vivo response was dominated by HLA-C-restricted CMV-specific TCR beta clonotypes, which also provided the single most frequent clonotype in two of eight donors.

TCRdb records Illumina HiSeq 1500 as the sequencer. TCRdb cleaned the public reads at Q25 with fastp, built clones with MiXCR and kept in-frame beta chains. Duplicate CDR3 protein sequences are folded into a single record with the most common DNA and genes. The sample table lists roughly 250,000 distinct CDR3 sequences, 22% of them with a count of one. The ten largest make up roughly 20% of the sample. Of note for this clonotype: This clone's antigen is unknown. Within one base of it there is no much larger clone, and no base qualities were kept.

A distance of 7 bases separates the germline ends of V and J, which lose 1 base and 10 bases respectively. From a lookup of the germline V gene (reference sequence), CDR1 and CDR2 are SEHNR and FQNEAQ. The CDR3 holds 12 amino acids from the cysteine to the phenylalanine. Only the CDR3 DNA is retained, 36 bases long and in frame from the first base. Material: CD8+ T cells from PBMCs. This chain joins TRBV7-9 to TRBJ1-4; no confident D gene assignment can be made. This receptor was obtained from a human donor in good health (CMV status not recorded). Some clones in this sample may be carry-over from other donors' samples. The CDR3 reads CASSLGGGKLFF. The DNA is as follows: TGTGCCAGCAGCTTAGGGGGAGGAAAACTGTTTTTT.